These T cell receptor beta chains were read from a single sample in a study of OX40 agonist ivuxolimab in advanced cancers. Assay used: immunoSEQ multiplex PCR; TCRdb lists only in-frame clones, some missing. This table holds roughly 82,000 clones, approximately 88% found once. Sequencing was performed on CD4+ or CD8+ T cells sorted from blood, taken in a trial of the OX40 agonist ivuxolimab. The source is an adult with an advanced solid tumor such as melanoma, head and neck, liver or kidney cancer. Each CDR3 is given with its conserved first and last residue. Fields, in order: clone size, D gene, V gene, J gene, CDR3 length, CDR3 DNA, CDR3 protein. D genes are given only for firm matches. Clone size, where shown, is once, few, many, or a class for clones that have expanded.

NA	NA	TRBV7-6	TRBJ1-1	15	TGTGCCAGCAGCTTAGGAGGGGTCATGAACACTGAAGCTTTCTTT	CASSLGGVMNTEAFF
NA	NA	TRBV9	TRBJ2-7	15	TGTGCCAGCAGCGTAGCCGGGGGTCTCTCCTACGAGCAGTACTTC	CASSVAGGLSYEQYF
NA	TRBD2	TRBV5-1	TRBJ2-7	16	TGCGCCAGCAGCCCCACTAGCGGGAGTACTACCTACGAGCAGTACTTC	CASSPTSGSTTYEQYF
NA	TRBD2	TRBV11-2	TRBJ2-3	18	TGTGCCAGCAGCTTATCCCGAATAACTAGCGGGTACACAGATACGCAGTATTTT	CASSLSRITSGYTDTQYF
NA	NA	TRBV10-3	TRBJ1-1	14	TGTGCCATCAGCGAGACCGGTGGGGGGACTGAAGCTTTCTTT	CAISETGGGTEAFF
few	TRBD1	TRBV2	TRBJ1-6	13	TGTGCCAGCGGGACAGAGGGAAATTCACCCCTCCACTTT	CASGTEGNSPLHF
NA	TRBD2	TRBV5-4	TRBJ2-5	15	TGTGCCAGCAGCAAGCTAGCGGGAGGCAAAGAGACCCAGTACTTC	CASSKLAGGKETQYF
NA	NA	TRBV19	TRBJ1-4	17	TGTGCCAGTAGTATACCCCGAGGAGGGGGGTTTTCGGAAAAACTGTTTTTT	CASSIPRGGGFSEKLFF
NA	NA	TRBV4-2	TRBJ1-2	16	TGTGCCAGCAGCCCGGACAGTCTTGGGGTAGGCTATGGCTACACCTTC	CASSPDSLGVGYGYTF
NA	NA	TRBV11-1	TRBJ1-6	14	TGTGCCAGCAGCTTAAGGGGTGTTGATTCACCCCTCCACTTT	CASSLRGVDSPLHF
NA	NA	TRBV6-5	TRBJ1-2	14	TGTGCCAGCAACGGGGGATATGGCGCCTTTGGCTACACCTTC	CASNGGYGAFGYTF
NA	NA	TRBV19	TRBJ2-7	14	TGTGCCAGTAGTGGCAGGGCAAGCTCCTACGAGCAGTACTTC	CASSGRASSYEQYF
few	NA	TRBV19	TRBJ1-1	14	TGTGCCAGTAGCATAAGGCCCGGGACCGTTGAAGCTTTCTTT	CASSIRPGTVEAFF
NA	NA	TRBV5-1	TRBJ1-4	17	TGCGCCAGCAGCTCTACTTGGGTGGGGGCAACTAATGAAAAACTGTTTTTT	CASSSTWVGATNEKLFF
NA	NA	TRBV5-1	TRBJ1-5	13	TGCGCCAGCAGCCGGCGGGGGAATCAGCCCCAGCATTTT	CASSRRGNQPQHF
NA	NA	TRBV18	TRBJ1-2	15	TGTGCCAGCTCACCTCTCGACCGTTCTAACTATGGCTACACCTTC	CASSPLDRSNYGYTF
NA	TRBD1	TRBV6-1	TRBJ2-7	15	TGTGCCAGCAGTTCCCGGGACAGGGATAACTACGAGCAGTACTTC	CASSSRDRDNYEQYF
NA	TRBD2	TRBV28	TRBJ2-1	17	TGTGCCAGCAGCCGACCCGCCGGGACTAGCAGCGACAATGAGCAGTTCTTC	CASSRPAGTSSDNEQFF
NA	TRBD1	TRBV27	TRBJ1-1	15	TGTGCCAGCAGTCCTAGACAGGGATGGGATACTGAAGCTTTCTTT	CASSPRQGWDTEAFF
NA	NA	TRBV2	TRBJ1-2	12	TGTGCCAGCAGTGAATGGGGTTCTGGCTACACCTTC	CASSEWGSGYTF
NA	NA	TRBV9	TRBJ1-5	16	TGTGCCAGCAGCGCCGGGGCCGGCCTTGGCAATCAGCCCCAGCATTTT	CASSAGAGLGNQPQHF
NA	NA	TRBV2	TRBJ2-1	16	TGTGCCACCTCAAAAGGGGGGGACCCCGGTGTGGATGAGCAGTTCTTC	CATSKGGDPGVDEQFF
NA	NA	TRBV2	TRBJ1-5	16	TGTGCCAGCAGTAAAGGAACAGTAATGGGCAATCAGCCCCAGCATTTT	CASSKGTVMGNQPQHF
once	NA	TRBV14	TRBJ2-3	17	TGTGCCAGCAGCCAAGAGGTACCGGGAGCAGTCACAGATACGCAGTATTTT	CASSQEVPGAVTDTQYF
NA	NA	TRBV9	TRBJ1-2	14	TGTGCCAGCAGCTTAGTCCCTGGGAGCTATGGCTACACCTTC	CASSLVPGSYGYTF
NA	NA	TRBV6-6	TRBJ2-7	13	TGTGCCAGCAGTTACTCGAAAGTCACCTCAAAGTACTTC	CASSYSKVTSKYF
NA	NA	TRBV7-2	TRBJ2-1	17	TGTGCCAGCAGCTTAGCATCGGGGGCAGGGGAGGAGAATGAGCAGTTCTTC	CASSLASGAGEENEQFF
once	TRBD1	TRBV18	TRBJ2-1	13	TGTGCCAGCTCACGGGACAGAAACAATGAGCAGTTCTTC	CASSRDRNNEQFF